This is a list of T cell receptor beta chains from one sample in a study of blood T cell repertoires in COVID-19. Sequenced by immunoSEQ multiplex PCR; TCRdb stores in-frame clones only, minus some. The sample shows a few hundred thousand clones, about 88% of them seen only once. Sequenced input: peripheral blood. These receptors all come from a woman in her 70s with active or convalescent COVID-19. The conserved cysteine and the conserved F or W are not part of the CDR3 here. Fields, in order: V gene, J gene, D gene, CDR3 protein. A D gene is named only where the DNA matches it firmly.

>TRBV5-1|TRBJ1-2|.
ASSDFQTGMYGYT
>TRBV7-3|TRBJ2-2|.
ASSSQGIGELF
>TRBV6-1|TRBJ1-2|TRBD1
ASSEPLTGTRGYT
>TRBV4-3|TRBJ2-1|.
ASSQGGGDNEQF
>TRBV6-5|TRBJ2-1|.
ASKLLGVSYNEQF
>TRBV19|TRBJ1-1|.
ASSIVRQRNTEAF
>TRBV6-2/TRBV6-3|TRBJ2-6|TRBD1
ASSVNDRGRTGANVLT
>TRBV7-3|TRBJ2-1|.
ASSLNQAEQF
>TRBV10-3|TRBJ1-2|TRBD1
AISPTGDSGYT
>TRBV4-1|TRBJ1-2|.
ASSQVGGGGRGGYT
>TRBV7-2|TRBJ1-6|.
ASSESLDSPLH
>TRBV29-1|TRBJ1-5|.
SAQEVQGSNQPQH
>TRBV2|TRBJ1-5|TRBD1
ASTPGTGGQPQH
>TRBV7-9|TRBJ2-7|TRBD2
ASSISGGSYEQY
>TRBV18|TRBJ2-7|.
ASARLGANYEQY
>TRBV7-8|TRBJ2-5|.
ASRQTGRGETQY
>TRBV12-3/TRBV12-4|TRBJ2-2|.
ASSFRGELF
>TRBV5-1|TRBJ2-7|TRBD1
ASSPGQGSAYEQY
>TRBV19|TRBJ1-5|.
ASSEVLGGVRQPQH
>TRBV14|TRBJ2-7|.
ASSEDYGHGEQY
>TRBV29-1|TRBJ2-5|TRBD1
SFSFGSGQEETQY
>TRBV6-5|TRBJ2-7|TRBD1
ASSSGDYRGVQY
>TRBV19|TRBJ2-2|TRBD1
ASLGQGASTGELF
>TRBV15|TRBJ2-1|.
ATSRDSANEQF